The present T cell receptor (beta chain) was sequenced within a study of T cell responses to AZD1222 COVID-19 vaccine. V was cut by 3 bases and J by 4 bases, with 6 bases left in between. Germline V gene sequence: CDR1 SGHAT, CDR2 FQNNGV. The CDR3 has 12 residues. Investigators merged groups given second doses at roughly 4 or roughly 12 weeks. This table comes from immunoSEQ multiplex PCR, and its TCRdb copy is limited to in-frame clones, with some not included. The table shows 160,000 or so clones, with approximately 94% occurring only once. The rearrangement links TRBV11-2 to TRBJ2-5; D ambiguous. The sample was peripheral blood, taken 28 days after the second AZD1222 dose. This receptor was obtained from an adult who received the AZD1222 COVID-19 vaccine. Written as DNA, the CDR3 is TGTGCCAGCAGCTTTTCAGGAGAGACCCAGTACTTC. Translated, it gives CASSFSGETQYF.